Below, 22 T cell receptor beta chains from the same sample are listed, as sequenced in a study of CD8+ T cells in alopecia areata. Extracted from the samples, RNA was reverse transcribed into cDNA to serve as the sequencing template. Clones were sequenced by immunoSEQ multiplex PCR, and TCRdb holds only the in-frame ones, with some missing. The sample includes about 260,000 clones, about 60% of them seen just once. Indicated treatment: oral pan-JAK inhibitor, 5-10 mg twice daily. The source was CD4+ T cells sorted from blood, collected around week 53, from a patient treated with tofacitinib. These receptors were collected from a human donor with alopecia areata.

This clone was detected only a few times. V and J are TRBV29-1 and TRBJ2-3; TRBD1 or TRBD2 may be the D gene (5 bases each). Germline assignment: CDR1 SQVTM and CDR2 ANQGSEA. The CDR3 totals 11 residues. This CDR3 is CTGTSTDTQYF. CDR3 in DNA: TGCACGGGGACCAGCACAGATACGCAGTATTTT.

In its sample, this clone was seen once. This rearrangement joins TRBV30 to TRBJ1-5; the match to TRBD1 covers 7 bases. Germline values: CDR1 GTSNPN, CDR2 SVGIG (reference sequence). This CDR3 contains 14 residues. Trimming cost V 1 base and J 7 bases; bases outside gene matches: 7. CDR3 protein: CAWSGTGQGQPQHF. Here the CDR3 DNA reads TGTGCCTGGAGTGGGACAGGCCAAGGGCAGCCCCAGCATTTT.

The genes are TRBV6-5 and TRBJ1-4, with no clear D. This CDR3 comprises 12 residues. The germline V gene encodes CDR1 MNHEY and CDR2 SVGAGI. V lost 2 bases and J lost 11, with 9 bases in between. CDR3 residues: CASSYIKGKLFF. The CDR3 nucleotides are TGTGCCAGCAGTTACATTAAGGGTAAACTGTTTTTT.

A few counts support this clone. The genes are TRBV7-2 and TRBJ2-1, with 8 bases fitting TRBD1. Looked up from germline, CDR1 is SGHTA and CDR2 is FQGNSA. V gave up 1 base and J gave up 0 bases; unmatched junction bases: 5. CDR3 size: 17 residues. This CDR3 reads CASSLVKTGGSYNEQFF. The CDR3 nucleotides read TGTGCCAGCAGCTTAGTAAAAACAGGGGGCTCCTACAATGAGCAGTTCTTC.

The CDR3 sequence is CSVEAQGATEAFF. DNA for the CDR3: TGCAGCGTTGAGGCCCAGGGGGCCACTGAAGCTTTCTTT. The V and J genes are TRBV29-1 and TRBJ1-1; 8 bases are a match to TRBD1. This CDR3 contains 13 residues. Trimming took 3 bases from V and 4 from J; bases not matched to a gene: 4. CDR1 is SQVTM, CDR2 ANQGSEA, per germline.

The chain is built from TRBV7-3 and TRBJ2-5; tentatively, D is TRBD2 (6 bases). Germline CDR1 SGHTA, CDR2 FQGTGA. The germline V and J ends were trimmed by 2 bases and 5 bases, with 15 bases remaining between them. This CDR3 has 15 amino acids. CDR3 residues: CASSLGGASQETQYF. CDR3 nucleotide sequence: TGTGCCAGCAGCTTAGGAGGGGCCTCTCAGGAGACCCAGTACTTC.

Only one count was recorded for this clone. The CDR3 sequence is CSVERGGELFF. The CDR3 DNA follows: TGCAGCGTTGAAAGGGGCGGGGAGCTGTTTTTT. This chain uses TRBV29-1 with TRBJ2-2; tentative D call: TRBD1 (5 bases). Germline CDR1 and CDR2: SQVTM and ANQGSEA. V lost 2 bases, J lost 7 bases, and 5 bases lay in between. This CDR3 contains 11 residues.

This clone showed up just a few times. CDR3 coding DNA: TGCAGCGTTGAAGGAGGGACTGGCTACACCTTC. Translating gives CSVEGGTGYTF. The chain combines TRBV29-1 with TRBJ1-2; tentatively, D is TRBD1 (5 bases). The V gene's germline CDR1 is SQVTM and CDR2 ANQGSEA. The CDR3 length is 11 residues. Trimming took 1 base from V and 7 from J, leaving 7 bases between them.

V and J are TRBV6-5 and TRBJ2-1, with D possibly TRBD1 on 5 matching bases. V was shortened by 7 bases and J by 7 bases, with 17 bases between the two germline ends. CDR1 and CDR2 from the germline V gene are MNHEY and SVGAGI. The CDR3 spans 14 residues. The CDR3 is CASNQGLPGNEQFF. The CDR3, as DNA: TGTGCCAGCAACCAGGGCCTCCCCGGGAATGAGCAGTTCTTC.

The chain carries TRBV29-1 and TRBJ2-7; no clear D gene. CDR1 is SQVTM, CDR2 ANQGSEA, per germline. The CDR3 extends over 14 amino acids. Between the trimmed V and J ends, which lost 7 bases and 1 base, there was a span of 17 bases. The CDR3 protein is CSAGPGRLSYEQYF. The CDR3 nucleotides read TGCAGCGCCGGGCCCGGACGACTTTCCTACGAGCAGTACTTC.

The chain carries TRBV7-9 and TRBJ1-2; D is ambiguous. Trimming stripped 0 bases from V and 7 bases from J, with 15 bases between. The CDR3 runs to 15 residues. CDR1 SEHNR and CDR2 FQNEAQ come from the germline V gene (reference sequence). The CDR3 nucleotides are TGTGCCAGCAGCTTAGCGAGTCAGAGCCAAAGTGGCTACACCTTC. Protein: CASSLASQSQSGYTF. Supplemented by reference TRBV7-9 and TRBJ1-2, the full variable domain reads DTGVSQNPRHKITKRGQNVTFRCDPISEHNRLYWYRQTLGQGPEFLTYFQNEAQLEKSRLLSDRFSAERPKGSFSTLEIQRTEQGDSAMYLCASSLASQSQSGYTFGSGTRLTVV.

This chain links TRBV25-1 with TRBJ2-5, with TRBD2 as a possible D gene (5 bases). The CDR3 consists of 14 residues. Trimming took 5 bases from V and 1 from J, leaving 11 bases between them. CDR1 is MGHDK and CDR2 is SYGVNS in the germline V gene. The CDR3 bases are TGTGCCAGCAGTACCTACGAGGGCCAAGAGACCCAGTACTTC. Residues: CASSTYEGQETQYF. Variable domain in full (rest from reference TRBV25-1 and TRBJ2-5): EADIYQTPRYLVIGTGKKITLECSQTMGHDKMYWYQQDPGMELHLIHYSYGVNSTEKGDLSSESTVSRIRTEHFPLTLESARPSHTSQYLCASSTYEGQETQYFGPGTRLLVL.

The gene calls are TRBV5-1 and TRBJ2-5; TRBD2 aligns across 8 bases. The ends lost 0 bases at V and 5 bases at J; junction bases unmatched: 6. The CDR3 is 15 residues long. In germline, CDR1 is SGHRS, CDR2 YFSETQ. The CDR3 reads CASSLVGTRGETQYF. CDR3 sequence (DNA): TGCGCCAGCAGCTTGGTCGGGACTAGAGGGGAGACCCAGTACTTC.

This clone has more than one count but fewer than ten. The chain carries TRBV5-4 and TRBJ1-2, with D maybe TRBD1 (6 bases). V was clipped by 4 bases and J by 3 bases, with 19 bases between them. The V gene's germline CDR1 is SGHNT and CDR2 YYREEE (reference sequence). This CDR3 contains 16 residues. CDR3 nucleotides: TGTGCCAGCAGCCCCACCATTCGACAGGAGTACTATGGCTACACCTTC. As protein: CASSPTIRQEYYGYTF.

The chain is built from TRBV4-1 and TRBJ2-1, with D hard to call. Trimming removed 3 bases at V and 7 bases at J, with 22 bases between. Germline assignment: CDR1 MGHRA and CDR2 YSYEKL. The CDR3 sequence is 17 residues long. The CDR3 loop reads CASSQEAWSRFANEQFF. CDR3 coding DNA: TGCGCCAGCAGCCAGGAAGCGTGGTCCAGATTTGCGAATGAGCAGTTCTTC.

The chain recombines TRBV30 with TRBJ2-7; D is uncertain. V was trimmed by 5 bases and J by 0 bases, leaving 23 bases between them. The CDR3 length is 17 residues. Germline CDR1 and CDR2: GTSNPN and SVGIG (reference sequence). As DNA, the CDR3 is TGTGCCTGGTCCCGGTTCGTCTCGACCGGCCTCTCCTACGAGCAGTACTTC. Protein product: CAWSRFVSTGLSYEQYF. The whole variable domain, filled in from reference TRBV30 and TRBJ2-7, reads SQTIHQWPATLVQPVGSPLSLECTVEGTSNPNLYWYRQAAGRGLQLLFYSVGIGQISSEVPQNLSASRPQDRQFILSSKKLLLSDSGFYLCAWSRFVSTGLSYEQYFGPGTRLTVT.

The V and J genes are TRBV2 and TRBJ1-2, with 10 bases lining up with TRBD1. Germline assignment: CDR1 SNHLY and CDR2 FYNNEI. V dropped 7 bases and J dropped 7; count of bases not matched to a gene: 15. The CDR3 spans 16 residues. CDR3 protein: CASTRQGAARVSGYTF. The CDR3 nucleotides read TGTGCCAGCACTAGACAGGGGGCTGCTCGGGTTTCTGGCTACACCTTC.

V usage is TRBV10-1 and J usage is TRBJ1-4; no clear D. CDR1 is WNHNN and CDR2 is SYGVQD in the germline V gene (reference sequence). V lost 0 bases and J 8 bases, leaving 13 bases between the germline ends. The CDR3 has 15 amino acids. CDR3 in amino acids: CASSESKVGYEKLFF. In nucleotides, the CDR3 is TGCGCCAGCAGTGAGTCGAAGGTTGGTTACGAAAAACTGTTTTTT.

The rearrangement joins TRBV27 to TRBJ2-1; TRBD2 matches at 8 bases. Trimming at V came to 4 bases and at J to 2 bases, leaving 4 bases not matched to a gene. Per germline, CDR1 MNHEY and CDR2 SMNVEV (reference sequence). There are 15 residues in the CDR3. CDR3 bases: TGTGCCAGCAGTTCAAGGCGGGGGGCCTACAATGAGCAGTTCTTC. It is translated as CASSSRRGAYNEQFF.

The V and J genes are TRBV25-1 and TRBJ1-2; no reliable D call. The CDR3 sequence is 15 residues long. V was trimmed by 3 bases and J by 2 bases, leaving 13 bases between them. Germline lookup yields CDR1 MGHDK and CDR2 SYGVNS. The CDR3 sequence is CASSDPLGGNYGYTF. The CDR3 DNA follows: TGTGCCAGCAGTGACCCCTTGGGCGGCAACTATGGCTACACCTTC.

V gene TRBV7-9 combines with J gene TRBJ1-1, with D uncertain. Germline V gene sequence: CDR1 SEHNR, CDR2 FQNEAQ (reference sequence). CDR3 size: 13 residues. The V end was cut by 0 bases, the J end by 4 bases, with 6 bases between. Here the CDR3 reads CASSLADFTEAFF. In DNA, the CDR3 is TGTGCCAGCAGCTTAGCGGACTTCACTGAAGCTTTCTTT.

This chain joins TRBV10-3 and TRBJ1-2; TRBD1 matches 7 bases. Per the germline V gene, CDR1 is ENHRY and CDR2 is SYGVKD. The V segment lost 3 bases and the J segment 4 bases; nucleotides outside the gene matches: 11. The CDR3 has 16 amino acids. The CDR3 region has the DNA TGTGCCATCAGTGACTCCCCGGGGACAGCATTCTATGGCTACACCTTC. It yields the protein CAISDSPGTAFYGYTF.